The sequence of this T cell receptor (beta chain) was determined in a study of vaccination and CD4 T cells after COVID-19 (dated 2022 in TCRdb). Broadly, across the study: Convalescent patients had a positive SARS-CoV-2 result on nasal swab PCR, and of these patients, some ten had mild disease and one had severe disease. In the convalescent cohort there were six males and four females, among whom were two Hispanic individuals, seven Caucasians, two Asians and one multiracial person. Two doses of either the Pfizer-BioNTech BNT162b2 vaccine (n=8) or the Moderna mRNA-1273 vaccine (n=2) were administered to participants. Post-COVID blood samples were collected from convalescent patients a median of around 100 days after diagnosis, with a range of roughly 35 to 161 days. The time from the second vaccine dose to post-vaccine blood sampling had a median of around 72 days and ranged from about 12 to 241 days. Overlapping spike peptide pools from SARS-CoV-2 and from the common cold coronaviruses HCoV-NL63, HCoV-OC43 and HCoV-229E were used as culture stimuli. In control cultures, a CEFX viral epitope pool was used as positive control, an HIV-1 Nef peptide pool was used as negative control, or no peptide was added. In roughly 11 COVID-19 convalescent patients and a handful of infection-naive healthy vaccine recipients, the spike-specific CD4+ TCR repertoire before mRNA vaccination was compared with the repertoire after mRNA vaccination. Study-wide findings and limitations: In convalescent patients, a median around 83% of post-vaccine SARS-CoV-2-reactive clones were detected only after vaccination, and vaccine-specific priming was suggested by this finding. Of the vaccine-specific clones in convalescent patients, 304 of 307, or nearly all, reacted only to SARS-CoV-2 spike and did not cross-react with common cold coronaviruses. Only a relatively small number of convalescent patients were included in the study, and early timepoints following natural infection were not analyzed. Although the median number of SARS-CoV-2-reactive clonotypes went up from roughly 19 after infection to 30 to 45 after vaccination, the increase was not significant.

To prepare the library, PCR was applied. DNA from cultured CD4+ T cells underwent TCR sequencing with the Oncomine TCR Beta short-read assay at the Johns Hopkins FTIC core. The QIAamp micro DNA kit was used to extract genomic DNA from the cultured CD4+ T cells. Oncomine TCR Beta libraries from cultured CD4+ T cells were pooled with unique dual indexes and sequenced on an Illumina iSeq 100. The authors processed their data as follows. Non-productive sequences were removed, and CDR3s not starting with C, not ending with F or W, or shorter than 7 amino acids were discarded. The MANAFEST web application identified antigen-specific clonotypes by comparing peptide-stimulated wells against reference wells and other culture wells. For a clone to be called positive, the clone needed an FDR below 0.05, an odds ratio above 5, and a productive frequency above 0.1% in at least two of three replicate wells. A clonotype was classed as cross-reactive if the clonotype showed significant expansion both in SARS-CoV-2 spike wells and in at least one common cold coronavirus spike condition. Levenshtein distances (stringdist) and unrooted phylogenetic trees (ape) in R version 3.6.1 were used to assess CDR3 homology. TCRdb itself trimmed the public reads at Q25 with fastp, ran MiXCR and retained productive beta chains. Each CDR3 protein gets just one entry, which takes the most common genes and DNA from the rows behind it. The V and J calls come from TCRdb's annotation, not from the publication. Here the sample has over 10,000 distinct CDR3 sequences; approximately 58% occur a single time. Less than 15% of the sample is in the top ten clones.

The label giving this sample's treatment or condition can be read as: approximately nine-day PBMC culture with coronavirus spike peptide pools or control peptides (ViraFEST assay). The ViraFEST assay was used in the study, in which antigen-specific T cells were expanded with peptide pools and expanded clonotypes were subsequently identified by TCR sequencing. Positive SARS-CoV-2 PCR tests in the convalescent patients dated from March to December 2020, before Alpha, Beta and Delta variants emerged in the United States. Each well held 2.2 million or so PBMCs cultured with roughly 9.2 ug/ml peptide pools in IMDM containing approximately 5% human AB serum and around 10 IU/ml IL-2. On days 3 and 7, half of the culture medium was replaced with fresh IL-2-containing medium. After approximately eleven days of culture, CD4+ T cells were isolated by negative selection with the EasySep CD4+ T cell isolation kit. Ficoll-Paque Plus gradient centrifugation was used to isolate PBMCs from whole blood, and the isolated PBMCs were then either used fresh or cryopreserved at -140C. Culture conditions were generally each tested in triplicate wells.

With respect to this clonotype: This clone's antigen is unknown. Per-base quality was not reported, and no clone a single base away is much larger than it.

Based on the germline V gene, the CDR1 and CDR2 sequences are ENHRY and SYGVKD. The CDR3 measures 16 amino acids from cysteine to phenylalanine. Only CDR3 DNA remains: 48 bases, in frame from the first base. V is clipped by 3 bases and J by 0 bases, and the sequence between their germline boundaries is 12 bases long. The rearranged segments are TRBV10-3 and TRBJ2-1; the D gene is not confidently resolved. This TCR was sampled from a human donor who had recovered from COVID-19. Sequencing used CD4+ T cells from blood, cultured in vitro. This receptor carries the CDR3 CAISDSLLGSYNEQFF. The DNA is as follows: TGTGCCATCAGTGATTCGCTTTTAGGCTCCTACAATGAGCAGTTCTTC.